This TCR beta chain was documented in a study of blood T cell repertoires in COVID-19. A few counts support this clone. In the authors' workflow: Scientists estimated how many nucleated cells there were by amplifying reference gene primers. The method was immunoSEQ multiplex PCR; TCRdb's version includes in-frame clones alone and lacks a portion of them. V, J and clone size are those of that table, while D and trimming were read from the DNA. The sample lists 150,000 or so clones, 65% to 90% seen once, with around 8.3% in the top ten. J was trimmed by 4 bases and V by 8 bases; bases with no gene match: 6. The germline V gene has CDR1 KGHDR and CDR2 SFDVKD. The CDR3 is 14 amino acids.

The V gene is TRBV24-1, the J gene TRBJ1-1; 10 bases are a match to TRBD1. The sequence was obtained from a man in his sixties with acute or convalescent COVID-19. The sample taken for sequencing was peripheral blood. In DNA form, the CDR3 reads TGTGCCACCACAGGAGGACAGGGGGGCACTGAAGCTTTCTTT. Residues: CATTGGQGGTEAFF.